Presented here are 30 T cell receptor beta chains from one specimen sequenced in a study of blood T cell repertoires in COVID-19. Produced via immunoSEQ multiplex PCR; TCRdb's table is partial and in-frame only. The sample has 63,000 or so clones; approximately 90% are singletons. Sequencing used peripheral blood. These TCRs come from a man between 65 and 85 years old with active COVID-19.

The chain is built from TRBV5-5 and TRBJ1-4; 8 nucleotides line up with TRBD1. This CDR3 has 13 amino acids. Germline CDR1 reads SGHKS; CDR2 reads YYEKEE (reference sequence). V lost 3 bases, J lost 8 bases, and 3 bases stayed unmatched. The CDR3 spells CASSSQGAEKLFF. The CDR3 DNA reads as TGTGCCAGCAGCTCCCAGGGGGCGGAAAAACTGTTTTTT.

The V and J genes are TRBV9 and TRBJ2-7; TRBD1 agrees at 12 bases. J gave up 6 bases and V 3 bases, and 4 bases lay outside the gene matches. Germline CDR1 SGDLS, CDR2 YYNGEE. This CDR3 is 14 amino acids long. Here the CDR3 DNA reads TGTGCCAGCAGCGCCACGGGACAGGGGGCCGAGCAGTACTTC. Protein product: CASSATGQGAEQYF. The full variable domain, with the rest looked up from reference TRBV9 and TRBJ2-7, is DSGVTQTPKHLITATGQRVTLRCSPRSGDLSVYWYQQSLDQGLQFLIQYYNGEERAKGNILERFSAQQFPDLHSELNLSSLELGDSALYFCASSATGQGAEQYFGPGTRLTVT.

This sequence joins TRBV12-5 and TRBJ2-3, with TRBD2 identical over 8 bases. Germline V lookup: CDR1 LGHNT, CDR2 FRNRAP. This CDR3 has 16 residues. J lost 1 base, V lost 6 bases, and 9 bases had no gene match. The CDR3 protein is CASGSGGAGGTDTQYF. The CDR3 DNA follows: TGTGCTAGTGGATCCGGGGGGGCGGGAGGCACAGATACGCAGTATTTT.

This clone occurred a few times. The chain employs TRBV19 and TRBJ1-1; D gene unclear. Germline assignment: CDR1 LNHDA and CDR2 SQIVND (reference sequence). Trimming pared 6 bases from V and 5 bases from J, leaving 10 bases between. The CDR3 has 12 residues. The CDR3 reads CASSLSWTEAFF. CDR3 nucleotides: TGTGCCAGTAGCCTAAGTTGGACTGAAGCTTTCTTT.

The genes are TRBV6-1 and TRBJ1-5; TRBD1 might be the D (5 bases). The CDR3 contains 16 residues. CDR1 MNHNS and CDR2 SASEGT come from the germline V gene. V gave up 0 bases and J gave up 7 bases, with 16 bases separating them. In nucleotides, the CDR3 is TGTGCCAGCAGTGAAGCGTCGGGGGGTGGGTTGCAGCCCCAGCATTTT. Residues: CASSEASGGGLQPQHF.

CDR3 in DNA: TGTGCCATCACTCCCCGGGGGGGGGAGCCCCAGCATTTT. Protein: CAITPRGGEPQHF. J is TRBJ1-5 and V is TRBV10-3; a possible D gene is TRBD1 (5 bases). The CDR3 extends over 13 amino acids. The V gene's germline CDR1 is ENHRY and CDR2 SYGVKD. V shed 7 bases and J shed 8 bases, with 15 bases lying between them.

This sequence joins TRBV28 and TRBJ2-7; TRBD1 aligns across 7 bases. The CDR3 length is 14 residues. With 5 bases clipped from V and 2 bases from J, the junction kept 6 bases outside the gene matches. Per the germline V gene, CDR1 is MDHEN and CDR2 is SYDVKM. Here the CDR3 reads CASSRGDRAYEQYF. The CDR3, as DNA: TGTGCCAGCAGTCGGGGCGACAGGGCCTACGAGCAGTACTTC. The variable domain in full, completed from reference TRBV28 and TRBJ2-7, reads DVKVTQSSRYLVKRTGEKVFLECVQDMDHENMFWYRQDPGLGLRLIYFSYDVKMKEKGDIPEGYSVSREKKERFSLILESASTNQTSMYLCASSRGDRAYEQYFGPGTRLTVT.

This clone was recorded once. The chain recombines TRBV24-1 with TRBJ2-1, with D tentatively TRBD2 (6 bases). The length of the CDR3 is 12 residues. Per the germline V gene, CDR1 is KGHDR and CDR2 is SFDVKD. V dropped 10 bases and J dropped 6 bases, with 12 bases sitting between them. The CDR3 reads CATRDSRNEQFF. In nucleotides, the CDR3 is TGTGCCACGAGGGACTCCCGCAATGAGCAGTTCTTC.

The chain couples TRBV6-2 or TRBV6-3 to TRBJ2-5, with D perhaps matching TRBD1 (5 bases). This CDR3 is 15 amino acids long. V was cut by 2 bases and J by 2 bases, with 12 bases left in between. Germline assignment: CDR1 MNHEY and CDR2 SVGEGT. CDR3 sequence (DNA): TGTGCCAGCAGTTACCCCCGACAGTCTCAAGAGACCCAGTACTTC. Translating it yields CASSYPRQSQETQYF.

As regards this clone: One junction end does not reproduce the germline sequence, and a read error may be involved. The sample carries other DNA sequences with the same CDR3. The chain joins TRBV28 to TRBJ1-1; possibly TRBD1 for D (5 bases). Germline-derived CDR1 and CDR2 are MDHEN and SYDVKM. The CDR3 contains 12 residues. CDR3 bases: TGCGCCAGCAGTTTAGGCCCAGGGGAAGCTTTCTTT. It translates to CASSLGPGEAFF.

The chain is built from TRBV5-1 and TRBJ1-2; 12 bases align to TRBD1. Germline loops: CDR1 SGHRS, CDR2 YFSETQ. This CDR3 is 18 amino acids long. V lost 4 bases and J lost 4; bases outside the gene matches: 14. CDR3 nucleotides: TGCGCCAGCAGCCTTGGCTCCGGGACAGGGGGCGCCGGCTATGGCTACACCTTC. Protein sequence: CASSLGSGTGGAGYGYTF.

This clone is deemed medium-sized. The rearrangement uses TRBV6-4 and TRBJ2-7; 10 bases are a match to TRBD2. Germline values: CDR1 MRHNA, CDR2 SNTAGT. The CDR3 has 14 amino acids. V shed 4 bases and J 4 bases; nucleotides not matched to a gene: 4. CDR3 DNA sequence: TGTGCCAGCAGTGTTGCTAGCGGGAGTTACGAGCAGTACTTC. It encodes CASSVASGSYEQYF.

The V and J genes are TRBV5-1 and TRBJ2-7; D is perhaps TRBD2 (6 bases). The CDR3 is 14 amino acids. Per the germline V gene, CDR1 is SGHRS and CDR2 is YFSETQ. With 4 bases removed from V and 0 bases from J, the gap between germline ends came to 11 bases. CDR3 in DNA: TGCGCCAGCAGCCCGGAGGGGAGCTCCTACGAGCAGTACTTC. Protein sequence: CASSPEGSSYEQYF.

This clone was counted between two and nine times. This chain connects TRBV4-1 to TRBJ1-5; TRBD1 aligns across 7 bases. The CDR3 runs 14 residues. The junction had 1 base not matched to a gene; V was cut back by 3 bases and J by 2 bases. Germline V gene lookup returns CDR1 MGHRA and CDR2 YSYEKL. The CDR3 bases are TGCGCCAGCAGCCACGACAGGGGCAATCAGCCCCAGCATTTT. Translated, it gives CASSHDRGNQPQHF.

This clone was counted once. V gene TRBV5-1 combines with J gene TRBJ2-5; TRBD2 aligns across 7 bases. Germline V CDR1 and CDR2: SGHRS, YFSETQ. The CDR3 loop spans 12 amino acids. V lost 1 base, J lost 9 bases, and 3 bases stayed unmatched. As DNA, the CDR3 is TGCGCCAGCAGCTTGAGGGCGGGGGCCCAGTACTTC. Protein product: CASSLRAGAQYF.

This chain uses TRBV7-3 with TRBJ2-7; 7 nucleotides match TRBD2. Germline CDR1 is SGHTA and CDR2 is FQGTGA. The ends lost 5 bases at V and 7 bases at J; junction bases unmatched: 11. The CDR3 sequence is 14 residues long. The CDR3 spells CASSPGGRAEEQYF. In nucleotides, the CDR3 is TGTGCCAGCAGCCCGGGGGGACGGGCGGAGGAGCAGTACTTC.

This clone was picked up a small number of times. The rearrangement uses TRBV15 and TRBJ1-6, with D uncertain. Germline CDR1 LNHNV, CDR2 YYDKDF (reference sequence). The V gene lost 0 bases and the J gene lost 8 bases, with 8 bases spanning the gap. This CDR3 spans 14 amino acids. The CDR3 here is CATSRDGTDSPLHF. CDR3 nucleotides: TGTGCCACCAGCAGAGATGGTACGGATTCACCCCTCCACTTT.

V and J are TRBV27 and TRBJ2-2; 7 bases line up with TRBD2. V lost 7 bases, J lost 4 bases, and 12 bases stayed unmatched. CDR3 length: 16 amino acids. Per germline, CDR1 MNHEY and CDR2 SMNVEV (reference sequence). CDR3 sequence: CASTPRAPGGTGELFF. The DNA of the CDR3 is TGTGCCAGCACCCCCCGAGCCCCGGGGGGCACCGGGGAGCTGTTTTTT.

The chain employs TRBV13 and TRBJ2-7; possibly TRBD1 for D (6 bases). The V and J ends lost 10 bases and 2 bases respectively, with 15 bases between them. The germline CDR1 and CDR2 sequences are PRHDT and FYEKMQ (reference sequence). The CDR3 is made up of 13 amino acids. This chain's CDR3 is CATSTGIAYEQYF. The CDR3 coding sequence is TGTGCCACCTCCACAGGGATCGCCTACGAGCAGTACTTC. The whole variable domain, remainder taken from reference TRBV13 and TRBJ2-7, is AAGVIQSPRHLIKEKRETATLKCYPIPRHDTVYWYQQGPGQDPQFLISFYEKMQSDKGSIPDRFSAQQFSDYHSELNMSSLELGDSALYFCATSTGIAYEQYFGPGTRLTVT.

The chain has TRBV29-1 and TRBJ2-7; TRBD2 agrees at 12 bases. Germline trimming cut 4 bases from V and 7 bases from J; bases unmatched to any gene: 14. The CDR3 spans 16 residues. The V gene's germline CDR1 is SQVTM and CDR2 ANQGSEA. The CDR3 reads CSVAPVLAGGPGEQYF. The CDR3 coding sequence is TGCAGCGTTGCCCCCGTCCTAGCGGGAGGGCCGGGGGAGCAGTACTTC.

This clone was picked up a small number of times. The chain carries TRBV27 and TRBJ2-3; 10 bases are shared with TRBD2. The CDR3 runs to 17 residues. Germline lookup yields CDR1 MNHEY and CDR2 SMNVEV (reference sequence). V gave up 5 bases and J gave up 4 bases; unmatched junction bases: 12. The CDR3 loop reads CASSPTTPSGRADTQYF. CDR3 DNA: TGTGCCAGCAGTCCTACCACGCCTAGCGGGAGAGCAGATACGCAGTATTTT.

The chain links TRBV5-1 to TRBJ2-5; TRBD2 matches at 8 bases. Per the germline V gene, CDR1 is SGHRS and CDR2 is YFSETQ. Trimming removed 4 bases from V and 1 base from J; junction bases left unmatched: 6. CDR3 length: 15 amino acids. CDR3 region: CASSRIGTSQETQYF. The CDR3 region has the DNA TGCGCCAGCAGCCGAATCGGGACTAGCCAAGAGACCCAGTACTTC.

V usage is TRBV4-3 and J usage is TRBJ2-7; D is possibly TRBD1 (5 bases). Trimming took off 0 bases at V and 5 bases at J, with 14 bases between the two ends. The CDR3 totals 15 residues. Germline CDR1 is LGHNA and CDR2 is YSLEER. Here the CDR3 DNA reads TGCGCCAGCAGCCAAGACTTCCAGGGCTTGGACGAGCAGTACTTC. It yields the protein CASSQDFQGLDEQYF.

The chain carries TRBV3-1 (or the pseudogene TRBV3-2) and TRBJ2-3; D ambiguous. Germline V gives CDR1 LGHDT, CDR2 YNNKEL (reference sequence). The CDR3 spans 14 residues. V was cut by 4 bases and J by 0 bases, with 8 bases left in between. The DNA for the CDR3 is TGTGCCAGCAGCCCGGCCGGGAGCACAGATACGCAGTATTTT. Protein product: CASSPAGSTDTQYF.

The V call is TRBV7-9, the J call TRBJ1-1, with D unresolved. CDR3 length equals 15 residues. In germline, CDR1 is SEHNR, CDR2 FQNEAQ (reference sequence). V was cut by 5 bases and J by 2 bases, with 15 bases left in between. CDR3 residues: CASSPRSGFNTEAFF. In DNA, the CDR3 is TGTGCCAGCAGCCCCCGAAGCGGCTTCAACACTGAAGCTTTCTTT.

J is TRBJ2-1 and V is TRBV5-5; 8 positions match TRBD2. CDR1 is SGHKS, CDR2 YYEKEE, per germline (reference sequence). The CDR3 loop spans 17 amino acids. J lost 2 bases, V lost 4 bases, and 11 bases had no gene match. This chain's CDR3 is CASSPRGLAGPYNEQFF. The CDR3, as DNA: TGTGCCAGCAGCCCACGGGGGCTAGCGGGCCCCTACAATGAGCAGTTCTTC.

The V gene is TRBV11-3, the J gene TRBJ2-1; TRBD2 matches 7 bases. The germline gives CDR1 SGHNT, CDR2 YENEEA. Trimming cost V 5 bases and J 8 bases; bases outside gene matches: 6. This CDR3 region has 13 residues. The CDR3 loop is CASSPGGGDEQFF. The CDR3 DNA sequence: TGTGCCAGCAGCCCCGGGGGAGGGGATGAGCAGTTCTTC.

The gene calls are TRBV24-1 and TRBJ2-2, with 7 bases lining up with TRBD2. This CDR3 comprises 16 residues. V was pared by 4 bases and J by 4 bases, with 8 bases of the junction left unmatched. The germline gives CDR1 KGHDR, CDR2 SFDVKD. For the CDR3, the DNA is TGTGCCACCAGTGACGAGCGGGGAGCGGTCACCGGGGAGCTGTTTTTT. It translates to CATSDERGAVTGELFF.

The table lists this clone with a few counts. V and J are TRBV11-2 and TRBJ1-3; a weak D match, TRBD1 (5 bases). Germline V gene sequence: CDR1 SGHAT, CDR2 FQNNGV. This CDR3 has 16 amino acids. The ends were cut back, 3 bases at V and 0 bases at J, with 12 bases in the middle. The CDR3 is CASSFQGPLSGNTIYF. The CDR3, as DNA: TGTGCCAGCAGCTTCCAGGGTCCCCTCTCTGGAAACACCATATATTTT.

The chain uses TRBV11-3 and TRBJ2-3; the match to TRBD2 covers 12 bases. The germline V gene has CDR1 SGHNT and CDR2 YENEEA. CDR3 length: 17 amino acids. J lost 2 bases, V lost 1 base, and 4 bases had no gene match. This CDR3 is CASSLGTSGVPTDTQYF. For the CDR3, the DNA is TGTGCCAGCAGCTTAGGGACTAGCGGGGTCCCCACAGATACGCAGTATTTT. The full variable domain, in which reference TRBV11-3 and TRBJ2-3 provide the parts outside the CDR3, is EAGVVQSPRYKIIEKKQPVAFWCNPISGHNTLYWYLQNLGQGPELLIRYENEEAVDDSQLPKDRFSAERLKGVDSTLKIQPAELGDSAVYLCASSLGTSGVPTDTQYFGPGTRLTVL.